This TCR beta chain was recovered during a study of blood T cell repertoires in COVID-19. Germline assignment: CDR1 SGHDT and CDR2 YYEEEE. Between the trimmed V and J ends, which lost 3 bases and 8 bases, there was a span of 17 bases. The length of the CDR3 is 14 residues. Symptom resolution, clearance, or two negative PCRs marked donors in Cohort 3 as recovered. Assay: immunoSEQ multiplex PCR; the TCRdb copy retains only in-frame clones and omits some. The sample lists 250,000 to 350,000 clones, 75% to 90% occurring once. This receptor was identified in a woman aged 18-30 years who had recovered from COVID-19. The sample taken for sequencing was PBMCs or T cells enriched from blood (not recorded which). The V call is TRBV5-6, the J call TRBJ1-1; tentative D call: TRBD1 (5 bases). The CDR3 region is CASSSGVGRAEAFF. CDR3 coding DNA: TGTGCCAGCAGCTCGGGGGTGGGACGAGCGGAAGCTTTCTTT.